Each of the 24 T cell receptor beta chains below was sequenced from the same sample in a study of shared clonotypes between healthy human individuals. Data came from immunoSEQ multiplex PCR; TCRdb stores just in-frame clones and leaves some out. The table lists about half a million clones, approximately 78% of them singletons, with more than 10% in the top ten. Sequencing used PBMCs. The origin of the receptors is a woman aged 35 to 49 in good health. Some clones in this sample may be carry-over from other donors' samples.

V is TRBV15 and J is TRBJ2-3; D is unresolved. Germline V CDR1 and CDR2: LNHNV, YYDKDF (reference sequence). The CDR3 totals 14 residues. The V end was cut by 1 base, the J end by 6 bases, with 11 bases between. CDR3 nucleotide sequence: TGTGCCACCAGCAGAGGCCCGAACGCGGATACGCAGTATTTT. Translation gives CATSRGPNADTQYF. Using reference TRBV15 and TRBJ2-3 for the parts outside the CDR3, the full variable domain is DAMVIQNPRYQVTQFGKPVTLSCSQTLNHNVMYWYQQKSSQAPKLLFHYYDKDFNNEADTPDNFQSRRPNTSFCFLDIRSPGLGDTAMYLCATSRGPNADTQYFGPGTRLTVL.

The chain uses TRBV28 and TRBJ2-5; 7 positions match TRBD1. Germline CDR1 MDHEN, CDR2 SYDVKM. There are 14 residues in the CDR3. With V trimmed by 5 bases and J by 1 base, 4 bases remained unmatched. In nucleotides, the CDR3 is TGTGCCAGCAGTCCGCGACAGGGCCAAGAGACCCAGTACTTC. Amino acid sequence: CASSPRQGQETQYF.

This chain uses TRBV9 with TRBJ2-3; D is possibly TRBD2 (5 bases). Germline-derived CDR1 and CDR2 are SGDLS and YYNGEE. This CDR3 has 18 amino acids. Trimming pared 0 bases from V and 4 bases from J, leaving 21 bases between. The CDR3 sequence is CASSVALLSGPGADTQYF. In nucleotides, the CDR3 is TGTGCCAGCAGCGTAGCCCTCCTGAGCGGACCTGGGGCAGATACGCAGTATTTT.

V usage is TRBV4-1 and J usage is TRBJ2-7; D not certain. Trimming shortened V by 1 base and J by 5 bases, and 12 bases separated the two germline ends. Germline V gives CDR1 MGHRA, CDR2 YSYEKL. This CDR3 has 14 residues. CDR3 in DNA: TGCGCCAGCAGCCAAGGTAGCCCCGGCCACGAGCAGTACTTC. This encodes CASSQGSPGHEQYF.

The rearrangement links TRBV7-2 to TRBJ2-7; 8 positions match TRBD2. V was clipped by 5 bases and J by 7 bases; unmatched bases: 16. The CDR3 has 16 amino acids. Per germline, CDR1 SGHTA and CDR2 FQGNSA. The CDR3 coding sequence is TGTGCCAGCAGCATGCGGGCGGGAGGTGGGGACCGGGAGCAGTACTTC. Its translation: CASSMRAGGGDREQYF.

With regard to this clone: This same CDR3 is encoded by further DNA sequences in the sample. V gene TRBV30 combines with J gene TRBJ2-5, with 8 bases identical to TRBD2. The V segment lost 5 bases and the J segment 4 bases; nucleotides outside the gene matches: 3. This CDR3 has 12 amino acids. Germline-derived CDR1 and CDR2 are GTSNPN and SVGIG (reference sequence). The CDR3 reads CAWGLAGETQYF. For the CDR3, the DNA is TGTGCCTGGGGGCTAGCGGGAGAGACCCAGTACTTC. The whole variable domain, filled in from reference TRBV30 and TRBJ2-5, reads SQTIHQWPATLVQPVGSPLSLECTVEGTSNPNLYWYRQAAGRGLQLLFYSVGIGQISSEVPQNLSASRPQDRQFILSSKKLLLSDSGFYLCAWGLAGETQYFGPGTRLLVL.

The V and J genes are TRBV28 and TRBJ1-2, with TRBD1 matching over 10 bases. Germline trimming cut 4 bases from V and 3 bases from J; bases unmatched to any gene: 8. There are 16 residues in the CDR3. In germline, CDR1 is MDHEN, CDR2 SYDVKM. This CDR3 is CASSSLGQGGDYGYTF. The CDR3 nucleotides are TGTGCCAGCAGTTCCCTCGGACAGGGGGGGGACTATGGCTACACCTTC.

The chain carries TRBV14 and TRBJ2-3; TRBD2 is a possible D gene (5 bases). This CDR3 is built from 13 residues. Trimming cost V 0 bases and J 7 bases, with 8 bases left between them. CDR1 is SGHDN, CDR2 FVKESK, per germline. In nucleotides, the CDR3 is TGTGCCAGCAGCCAAGATCCGGACTATACGCAGTATTTT. Protein: CASSQDPDYTQYF.

The genes are TRBV27 and TRBJ2-3, with D possibly being TRBD1 or TRBD2 (5 bases each). The germline V gene encodes CDR1 MNHEY and CDR2 SMNVEV (reference sequence). V was cut by 0 bases and J by 6 bases, with 10 bases left in between. This CDR3 contains 14 residues. The CDR3 loop is CASSLSRGWDTQYF. The CDR3 DNA reads as TGTGCCAGCAGTTTATCGAGGGGTTGGGATACGCAGTATTTT.

The chain uses TRBV5-5 and TRBJ1-5; tentative D call: TRBD1 (5 bases). Germline lookup yields CDR1 SGHKS and CDR2 YYEKEE (reference sequence). The CDR3 consists of 17 residues. The V gene lost 4 bases and the J gene lost 4 bases, with 21 bases spanning the gap. The CDR3 here is CASSREPGSLSNQPQHF. The DNA of the CDR3 is TGTGCCAGCAGCAGAGAGCCAGGGTCGTTGAGTAATCAGCCCCAGCATTTT.

This chain connects TRBV2 to TRBJ1-1; TRBD1 matches 7 bases. The CDR3 consists of 13 residues. J was trimmed by 4 bases and V by 5 bases; bases with no gene match: 4. The germline gives CDR1 SNHLY, CDR2 FYNNEI. The CDR3 DNA reads TGTGCCAGCAGTCGGGACAGCGGCACTGAAGCTTTCTTT. It codes for CASSRDSGTEAFF.

Turning to this clone: Other DNA sequences of this sample code for an identical CDR3. V usage is TRBV18 and J usage is TRBJ2-7; 12 nucleotides agree with TRBD1. Trimming removed 3 bases from V and 5 bases from J; junction bases left unmatched: 2. Per germline, CDR1 KGHSH and CDR2 LQKENI. This CDR3 spans 14 amino acids. In nucleotides, the CDR3 is TGTGCCAGCTCACCCGGGACAGGGGGCGACGAGCAGTACTTC. As protein: CASSPGTGGDEQYF.

This clone was found many times. The J gene is TRBJ1-2, the V gene TRBV15; 7 nucleotides match TRBD1. The CDR3 has 14 amino acids. The V gene's germline CDR1 is LNHNV and CDR2 YYDKDF (reference sequence). Unmatched junction bases numbered 7, after V lost 1 base and J lost 8 bases. The CDR3, as DNA: TGTGCCACCAGCAGAGTCGACAGGGTACGGGGCTACACCTTC. Amino acid sequence: CATSRVDRVRGYTF. The variable domain in full, completed from reference TRBV15 and TRBJ1-2, reads DAMVIQNPRYQVTQFGKPVTLSCSQTLNHNVMYWYQQKSSQAPKLLFHYYDKDFNNEADTPDNFQSRRPNTSFCFLDIRSPGLGDTAMYLCATSRVDRVRGYTFGSGTRLTVV.

This clone was observed a single time. Other DNA sequences in this sample translate to the same CDR3. The chain joins TRBV11-2 to TRBJ2-7, with a tentative D call TRBD2 (5 bases). Germline V gene sequence: CDR1 SGHAT, CDR2 FQNNGV. The V gene lost 1 base and the J gene lost 3 bases, with 10 bases spanning the gap. This CDR3 has 14 residues. The CDR3 sequence is CASSLGPGDYEQYF. CDR3 DNA sequence: TGTGCCAGCAGCTTAGGCCCCGGGGACTACGAGCAGTACTTC.

In regard to this clone: A much larger clone lies a single base off, so this may be a read error. The rearrangement joins TRBV6-1 to TRBJ1-1, with D hard to call. Trimming removed 7 bases at V and 0 bases at J, with 12 bases between. Germline values: CDR1 MNHNS, CDR2 SASEGT. The CDR3 sequence is 14 residues long. The CDR3 region has the DNA TGTGCCAGCACCCTGAAACCTCTGAACACTGAAGCTTTCTTT. This gives the protein CASTLKPLNTEAFF.

V usage is TRBV10-3 and J usage is TRBJ1-5; perhaps TRBD1 as D (5 bases). This CDR3 contains 17 residues. With 0 bases removed from V and 5 bases from J, the gap between germline ends came to 17 bases. Germline assignment: CDR1 ENHRY and CDR2 SYGVKD. DNA of the CDR3: TGTGCCATCAGTGAGTCGGGGGTAGGGGCCATGGATCAGCCCCAGCATTTT. Its translation: CAISESGVGAMDQPQHF.

In the case of this clone: With a much larger clone just one base away, this may be a read error. Other DNA sequences in the sample encode the same CDR3. The chain recombines TRBV7-8 with TRBJ2-7; D might be TRBD2 (6 bases). Germline CDR1 reads SGHVS; CDR2 reads FQNEAQ. This CDR3 has 15 amino acids. The CDR3 here is CASSLALEGSYEQYF. CDR3 bases: TGCGCCAGCAGCTTAGCGTTGGAGGGATCCTACGAGCAGTACTTC. The variable domain in full, with the rest retrieved from reference TRBV7-8 and TRBJ2-7, is GAGVSQSPRYKVAKRGQDVALRCDPISGHVSLFWYQQALGQGPEFLTYFQNEAQLDKSGLPSDRFFAERPEGSVSTLKIQRTQQEDSAVYLCASSLALEGSYEQYFGPGTRLTVT.

This chain joins TRBV28 and TRBJ2-5; a weak D match, TRBD1 (6 bases). Trimming took 2 bases from V and 1 from J, leaving 11 bases between them. Germline V gene lookup returns CDR1 MDHEN and CDR2 SYDVKM. The CDR3 covers 15 residues. Here the CDR3 DNA reads TGTGCCAGCAGTTTAACTATAGGGGGCCAAGAGACCCAGTACTTC. Translating it yields CASSLTIGGQETQYF. Complete variable domain (other parts from reference TRBV28 and TRBJ2-5): DVKVTQSSRYLVKRTGEKVFLECVQDMDHENMFWYRQDPGLGLRLIYFSYDVKMKEKGDIPEGYSVSREKKERFSLILESASTNQTSMYLCASSLTIGGQETQYFGPGTRLLVL.

The chain has TRBV14 and TRBJ2-3; D call uncertain. The CDR3 totals 17 residues. V was trimmed by 1 base and J by 6 bases, leaving 20 bases between them. CDR1 is SGHDN, CDR2 FVKESK, per germline. CDR3 in amino acids: CASSQGLGKTFGDTQYF. Written as DNA, the CDR3 is TGTGCCAGCAGCCAAGGGTTGGGCAAAACCTTTGGGGATACGCAGTATTTT.

The CDR3 DNA reads as TGTGCCAGCAGCCAGGGCGGGAGGGCCACCAATGAGCAGTTCTTC. It translates to CASSQGGRATNEQFF. V usage is TRBV14 and J usage is TRBJ2-1; 9 bases map to TRBD2. Germline V gives CDR1 SGHDN, CDR2 FVKESK. The CDR3 has 15 residues. Unmatched junction bases numbered 6, after V lost 3 bases and J lost 6 bases.

V and J are TRBV27 and TRBJ2-3; D unclear. CDR3 length equals 14 residues. The germline CDR1 and CDR2 sequences are MNHEY and SMNVEV (reference sequence). V was trimmed by 3 bases and J by 8 bases, leaving 15 bases between them. The DNA for the CDR3 is TGTGCCAGCAGTTTCCAGGCCGGACCCGGTACGCAGTATTTT. This encodes CASSFQAGPGTQYF.

CDR3 DNA: TGTGCCAGCAGCTCTATAGCGGGAGCCGAGCAGTACTTC. It codes for CASSSIAGAEQYF. The rearrangement joins TRBV7-3 to TRBJ2-7, with 9 positions matching TRBD2. The CDR3 loop spans 13 amino acids. Trimming cost V 4 bases and J 6 bases; bases outside gene matches: 4. Germline V gene data show CDR1 as SGHTA and CDR2 as FQGTGA.

The gene calls are TRBV11-3 and TRBJ2-7; TRBD1 aligns across 8 bases. The ends lost 5 bases at V and 3 bases at J; junction bases unmatched: 12. CDR3 length equals 16 residues. The germline V gene encodes CDR1 SGHNT and CDR2 YENEEA. The chain's CDR3 is CASSHTRQGRNYEQYF. In DNA form, the CDR3 reads TGTGCCAGCAGCCACACTCGACAGGGGAGAAACTACGAGCAGTACTTC.

The J gene is TRBJ2-7, the V gene TRBV9; 11 bases match TRBD2. The CDR3 runs to 15 residues. The ends lost 3 bases at V and 3 bases at J; junction bases unmatched: 5. CDR1 is SGDLS, CDR2 YYNGEE, per germline. The CDR3 reads CASSGPGTSGYEQYF. The CDR3 region has the DNA TGTGCCAGCAGCGGACCCGGGACTAGCGGCTACGAGCAGTACTTC. The full variable domain, completed using reference TRBV9 and TRBJ2-7, is DSGVTQTPKHLITATGQRVTLRCSPRSGDLSVYWYQQSLDQGLQFLIQYYNGEERAKGNILERFSAQQFPDLHSELNLSSLELGDSALYFCASSGPGTSGYEQYFGPGTRLTVT.